These T cell receptor beta chains were read from a single sample in a study of patients and donors after allogeneic stem cell transplantation. TCRdb recomputed calls from the RT-PCR reads with MiXCR, one row per CDR3 protein. The data contain about 160,000 distinct CDR3 sequences, over 25% of them singletons. Material: blood, either unsorted or a sorted T cell fraction (not recorded which). The receptors come from a human donor who was either an allogeneic HSCT recipient or a stem cell or donor lymphocyte infusion donor (not recorded which). It is not recorded whose cells these are; they may come from a transplant donor. The CDR3 runs from the conserved cysteine through the conserved F or W. The order of the fields is V gene, J gene, D gene, clone size, CDR3 DNA, CDR3 protein. A D gene is named only where the DNA matches it firmly. Expanded clones are given a class, and other clones once, few, many or no size at all.

v_call: TRBV12-3/TRBV12-4
j_call: TRBJ2-3
d_call: .
clone_size: .
cdr3_nt: TGTGCCAGCAGTTTAATAGCGTATAGCACAGATACGCAGTATTTT
cdr3_aa: CASSLIAYSTDTQYF

v_call: TRBV4-3
j_call: TRBJ1-6
d_call: TRBD1
clone_size: few
cdr3_nt: TGCGCCAGCAGCCAAGCTAGGGGGCAGGGGAATTCACCCCTCCACTTT
cdr3_aa: CASSQARGQGNSPLHF

v_call: TRBV4-2
j_call: TRBJ1-6
d_call: .
clone_size: few
cdr3_nt: TGTGCCAGCAGCCAAGCCCCCCGGCTAGGGAACGGTTCACCCCTCCACTTT
cdr3_aa: CASSQAPRLGNGSPLHF

v_call: TRBV9
j_call: TRBJ2-5
d_call: .
clone_size: .
cdr3_nt: TGTGCCAGCAGCGTTCAATCAGGACGAGGTCGAGAGACCCAGTACTTC
cdr3_aa: CASSVQSGRGRETQYF

v_call: TRBV12-3/TRBV12-4
j_call: TRBJ2-7
d_call: .
clone_size: few
cdr3_nt: TGTGCCAGCAGTTTTACTAGAAACTACGAGCAGTACTTC
cdr3_aa: CASSFTRNYEQYF

v_call: TRBV7-9
j_call: TRBJ1-3
d_call: .
clone_size: few
cdr3_nt: TGTGCCAGCAGCTCCAGGGGATTTGGAAACACCATATATTTT
cdr3_aa: CASSSRGFGNTIYF

v_call: TRBV6-5
j_call: TRBJ1-5
d_call: .
clone_size: few
cdr3_nt: TGTGCCAGCCAAAATGGACGCAGTCAGCCCCAGCATTTT
cdr3_aa: CASQNGRSQPQHF

v_call: TRBV30
j_call: TRBJ1-5
d_call: .
clone_size: .
cdr3_nt: TGTGCCTGGAGTTCTGGGTTCGATCAGCCCCAGCATTTT
cdr3_aa: CAWSSGFDQPQHF

v_call: TRBV5-1
j_call: TRBJ1-4
d_call: .
clone_size: few
cdr3_nt: TGCGCCAGCAGCTCTGGACGGAAGGCAACTAATGAAAAACTGTTTTTT
cdr3_aa: CASSSGRKATNEKLFF

v_call: TRBV27
j_call: TRBJ2-1
d_call: TRBD2
clone_size: .
cdr3_nt: TGTGCCAGCAGTCGACTAGCGGGAGTTTTTGAGCAGTTCTTC
cdr3_aa: CASSRLAGVFEQFF

v_call: TRBV24-1
j_call: TRBJ2-1
d_call: .
clone_size: .
cdr3_nt: TGTGCCACCAGTGAAGGTGGTAGAATCTACAATGAGCAGTTCTTC
cdr3_aa: CATSEGGRIYNEQFF

v_call: TRBV4-1
j_call: TRBJ1-5
d_call: .
clone_size: many
cdr3_nt: TGCGCCAGCAGCCAAGACCGGCCTCAGCCCCAGCATTTT
cdr3_aa: CASSQDRPQPQHF

v_call: TRBV27
j_call: TRBJ2-1
d_call: TRBD2
clone_size: few
cdr3_nt: TGTGCCAGCAGTCTGACTAGCGGGTTATACAATGAGCAGTTCTTC
cdr3_aa: CASSLTSGLYNEQFF

v_call: TRBV12-3/TRBV12-4
j_call: TRBJ1-5
d_call: .
clone_size: many
cdr3_nt: TGTGCCAGCAGTTTTCTCAGGGGTGGCAATCAGCCCCAGCATTTT
cdr3_aa: CASSFLRGGNQPQHF

v_call: TRBV20-1
j_call: TRBJ1-1
d_call: .
clone_size: many
cdr3_nt: TGCAGTGCTAGAGATCAATTAGGGATCACTGAAGCTTTCTTT
cdr3_aa: CSARDQLGITEAFF

v_call: TRBV19
j_call: TRBJ1-4
d_call: .
clone_size: .
cdr3_nt: TGTGCCAGTAATGACCTGAGGGAAAAACTGTTTTTT
cdr3_aa: CASNDLREKLFF

v_call: TRBV10-3
j_call: TRBJ1-2
d_call: .
clone_size: .
cdr3_nt: TGTGCCATCAGTGAGTCGTTTGGTCGGAGGACCTATGGCTACACCTTC
cdr3_aa: CAISESFGRRTYGYTF

v_call: TRBV5-1
j_call: TRBJ1-1
d_call: .
clone_size: .
cdr3_nt: TGCGCCAGCAGCTTGCGCGGGACACCTATGAACACTGAAGCTTTCTTT
cdr3_aa: CASSLRGTPMNTEAFF

v_call: TRBV5-1
j_call: TRBJ2-2
d_call: .
clone_size: few
cdr3_nt: TGCGCCAGCAGCTTCCTCGAACACGGGGAGCTGTTTTTT
cdr3_aa: CASSFLEHGELFF

v_call: TRBV6-6
j_call: TRBJ2-1
d_call: .
clone_size: .
cdr3_nt: TGTGCCAGCAGTCACAGGGCTAGTGAGCAGTTCTTC
cdr3_aa: CASSHRASEQFF

v_call: TRBV2
j_call: TRBJ2-7
d_call: .
clone_size: few
cdr3_nt: TGTGCCAGCAGTCGCGACAGGTCGGCCTACGAGCAGTACTTC
cdr3_aa: CASSRDRSAYEQYF

v_call: TRBV10-1
j_call: TRBJ2-6
d_call: .
clone_size: .
cdr3_nt: TGCGCCAGCAGTGAGGGTGACGGACCTGGGGCCAACGTCCTGACTTTC
cdr3_aa: CASSEGDGPGANVLTF

v_call: TRBV6-5
j_call: TRBJ1-4
d_call: .
clone_size: many
cdr3_nt: TGTGCCAGCAGTTACGGTCAAGGGTTACCTGAAAAACTGTTTTTT
cdr3_aa: CASSYGQGLPEKLFF

v_call: TRBV27
j_call: TRBJ1-1
d_call: .
clone_size: few
cdr3_nt: TGTGCCAGCAGTTCTGCGGGGGCGGGCACTGAAGCTTTCTTT
cdr3_aa: CASSSAGAGTEAFF

v_call: TRBV28
j_call: TRBJ2-3
d_call: TRBD1
clone_size: few
cdr3_nt: TGTGCCAGCAGTCCCGGGGACAGGGGGCTAAATACGCAGTATTTT
cdr3_aa: CASSPGDRGLNTQYF

v_call: TRBV7-9
j_call: TRBJ2-3
d_call: .
clone_size: .
cdr3_nt: TGTGCCAGCAGCTTACCCAGGGCAGATACGCAGTATTTT
cdr3_aa: CASSLPRADTQYF

v_call: TRBV4-2
j_call: TRBJ2-1
d_call: TRBD2
clone_size: .
cdr3_nt: TGTGCCAGCAGCCAAGATCTTGCGGGACTAGCGGGAGGGCCCTACAATGAGCAGTTCTTC
cdr3_aa: CASSQDLAGLAGGPYNEQFF

v_call: TRBV27
j_call: TRBJ1-3
d_call: .
clone_size: few
cdr3_nt: TGTGCCAGCAGTTTCTCCCGACTCACTTCGACGGGAAACACCATATATTTT
cdr3_aa: CASSFSRLTSTGNTIYF

v_call: TRBV29-1
j_call: TRBJ1-2
d_call: .
clone_size: few
cdr3_nt: TGCAGCGTTGAAGGTGAGGAAAATTCTAACTATGGCTACACCTTC
cdr3_aa: CSVEGEENSNYGYTF

v_call: TRBV20-1
j_call: TRBJ2-7
d_call: .
clone_size: .
cdr3_nt: TGCAGTGCTAGACAGGGGTTTAGTTCCTACGAGCAGTACTTC
cdr3_aa: CSARQGFSSYEQYF

v_call: TRBV20-1
j_call: TRBJ2-7
d_call: .
clone_size: .
cdr3_nt: TGCAGTGCTAAAACAAGGGACCTGTTCTACGAGCAGTACTTC
cdr3_aa: CSAKTRDLFYEQYF

v_call: TRBV18
j_call: TRBJ1-1
d_call: TRBD1
clone_size: many
cdr3_nt: TGTGCCAGCTCACCGGACAGGGGAATGACTGAAGCTTTCTTT
cdr3_aa: CASSPDRGMTEAFF

v_call: TRBV6-5
j_call: TRBJ2-3
d_call: .
clone_size: .
cdr3_nt: TGTGCCAGCAGTTACTCGACTCGCGGGAACACAGATACGCAGTATTTT
cdr3_aa: CASSYSTRGNTDTQYF

v_call: TRBV7-2
j_call: TRBJ2-4
d_call: TRBD2
clone_size: .
cdr3_nt: TGTGCCACCGCGGGAGGAGGGGCCAAAAACATTCAGTACTTC
cdr3_aa: CATAGGGAKNIQYF

v_call: TRBV9
j_call: TRBJ1-1
d_call: TRBD1
clone_size: few
cdr3_nt: TGTGCCAGCAGCGTAGACCCCCGGACAGGCCGACTGAACACTGAAGCTTTCTTT
cdr3_aa: CASSVDPRTGRLNTEAFF

v_call: TRBV3-1
j_call: TRBJ2-7
d_call: TRBD2
clone_size: .
cdr3_nt: TGTGCCAGCAGCCAAGCGGGACTAGCCTTCGAGCAGTACTTC
cdr3_aa: CASSQAGLAFEQYF

v_call: TRBV7-6
j_call: TRBJ2-7
d_call: .
clone_size: once
cdr3_nt: TGTGCCAGCAGTCGGTCGGGCTACGAGCAGTACTTC
cdr3_aa: CASSRSGYEQYF

v_call: TRBV9
j_call: TRBJ2-1
d_call: TRBD2
clone_size: few
cdr3_nt: TGTGCCAGCAGCGCCCTTGGGACTAGCACTTACAATGAGCAGTTCTTC
cdr3_aa: CASSALGTSTYNEQFF

v_call: TRBV7-3
j_call: TRBJ2-1
d_call: TRBD1
clone_size: .
cdr3_nt: TGTGCCAGCAGCCCCCCAGGACAGGGCAGCTACAATGAGCAGTTCTTC
cdr3_aa: CASSPPGQGSYNEQFF

v_call: TRBV4-1
j_call: TRBJ2-7
d_call: TRBD2
clone_size: few
cdr3_nt: TGCGCCAGCAGCCAAGATTTCTTACTAGCGGGAGAAAACGAGCAGTACTTC
cdr3_aa: CASSQDFLLAGENEQYF

v_call: TRBV5-1
j_call: TRBJ2-4
d_call: .
clone_size: .
cdr3_nt: TGCGCCAGCAGCTTGGCCGGGAGCATTCAGTACTTC
cdr3_aa: CASSLAGSIQYF

v_call: TRBV18
j_call: TRBJ1-5
d_call: TRBD1
clone_size: few
cdr3_nt: TGTGCCAGCTCACCACAAGGGACAGTCAATCAGCCCCAGCATTTT
cdr3_aa: CASSPQGTVNQPQHF

v_call: TRBV14
j_call: TRBJ2-1
d_call: .
clone_size: few
cdr3_nt: TGTGCCAGCAGCCACCTACCGGGACTCCGCAAAGAGAATGAGCAGTTCTTC
cdr3_aa: CASSHLPGLRKENEQFF

v_call: TRBV5-6
j_call: TRBJ2-3
d_call: .
clone_size: many
cdr3_nt: TGTGCCAGCAGCTTAGGTGCAGATACGCAGTATTTT
cdr3_aa: CASSLGADTQYF

v_call: TRBV7-2
j_call: TRBJ1-2
d_call: .
clone_size: few
cdr3_nt: TGTGCCAGCAGCTCGATTGTAGAGGACTATGGCTACACCTTC
cdr3_aa: CASSSIVEDYGYTF

v_call: TRBV3-1
j_call: TRBJ2-7
d_call: TRBD1
clone_size: few
cdr3_nt: TGTGCCAGCAATACAGGGGGCGGTTTCTACGAGCAGTACTTC
cdr3_aa: CASNTGGGFYEQYF

v_call: TRBV28
j_call: TRBJ2-7
d_call: .
clone_size: .
cdr3_nt: TGTGCCAGCAAACTTCATCGACCTTCCTACGAGCAGTACTTC
cdr3_aa: CASKLHRPSYEQYF

v_call: TRBV10-3
j_call: TRBJ2-7
d_call: .
clone_size: .
cdr3_nt: TGTGCCATCCTATCTTCGTGGGACGAGCAGTACTTC
cdr3_aa: CAILSSWDEQYF